These 10 T cell receptor beta chains share one sample of origin, sequenced in a study of blood T cells in healthy people across ages. Together with a sample-barcoded 5' primer, a J-beta primer mix was included in a second PCR lasting roughly 6 to 12 cycles. MiXCR, applied by TCRdb to the 5' RACE reads, yields one record per CDR3 protein. The sample has about 570,000 distinct CDR3 sequences; approximately 25% are singletons. The sample was blood. Source of these receptors: a woman in her 70s in good health.

The chain uses TRBV20-1 and TRBJ2-5; tentative D call: TRBD1 (6 bases). The assigned J gene may be wrong: the sequence end matches TRBJ2-7 better. The germline V gene encodes CDR1 DFQATT and CDR2 SNEGSKA (reference sequence). The CDR3 contains 14 residues. In DNA form, the CDR3 reads TGCAGTGCTAGAGTCCCGGACAGCAACTACGAGCAGTACTTC. Translated, it gives CSARVPDSNYEQYF.

This clonotype has just a few counts. The chain links TRBV7-9 to TRBJ1-2; no definite D call. The germline V gene encodes CDR1 SEHNR and CDR2 FQNEAQ (reference sequence). The V end lost 5 bases, the J end lost 6 bases, and 19 bases lay between the germline ends. The CDR3 totals 15 residues. The CDR3 loop is CASSPDWLTLNGYTF. CDR3 DNA: TGTGCCAGCAGCCCAGACTGGCTAACTCTGAATGGCTACACCTTC.

This clonotype came up many times. This chain links TRBV18 with TRBJ2-7, with D hard to call. CDR1 is KGHSH and CDR2 is LQKENI in the germline V gene. CDR3 length: 12 residues. Trimming pared 6 bases from V and 4 bases from J, leaving 10 bases between. This CDR3 is CASSPTAYEQYF. DNA for the CDR3: TGTGCCAGCTCTCCAACCGCGTACGAGCAGTACTTC.

The sample holds a few counts of this clonotype. This chain links TRBV13 with TRBJ2-3; perhaps TRBD2 as D (5 bases). Germline V gene lookup returns CDR1 PRHDT and CDR2 FYEKMQ (reference sequence). CDR3 size: 16 residues. Trimming removed 5 bases from V and 3 bases from J, with 18 bases in between. CDR3 nucleotides: TGTGCCAGCAGCCAACAGACTACCCCTCAGACAGATACGCAGTATTTT. Protein sequence: CASSQQTTPQTDTQYF.

This clonotype was recorded a few times. The chain is built from TRBV29-1 and TRBJ2-7; possible D gene TRBD2, 6 bases. The germline gives CDR1 SQVTM, CDR2 ANQGSEA. The CDR3 runs to 10 residues. The V end was cut by 4 bases, the J end by 8 bases, with 9 bases between. This CDR3 is CSVVREKQYF. The DNA for the CDR3 is TGCAGCGTTGTTCGGGAGAAGCAGTACTTC.

The V call is TRBV7-2, the J call TRBJ2-5; D is possibly TRBD1 (6 bases). The CDR3 spans 15 residues. Trimming removed 5 bases at V and 7 bases at J, with 20 bases between. Germline V gene sequence: CDR1 SGHTA, CDR2 FQGNSA. The CDR3 reads CASSLEPGHRGTQYF. The CDR3 coding sequence is TGTGCCAGCAGCCTCGAGCCGGGACATCGCGGGACCCAGTACTTC. Variable domain in full (rest from reference TRBV7-2 and TRBJ2-5): GAGVSQSPSNKVTEKGKDVELRCDPISGHTALYWYRQSLGQGLEFLIYFQGNSAPDKSGLPSDRFSAERTGGSVSTLTIQRTQQEDSAVYLCASSLEPGHRGTQYFGPGTRLLVL.

Concerning this clonotype: Sequence at one end of the junction differs from germline and may be a read error. This sequence joins TRBV6-6 and TRBJ2-4; weak D call: TRBD1 (6 bases). The length of the CDR3 is 14 residues. Germline V CDR1 and CDR2: MNHNY, SVGAGI (reference sequence). The CDR3 is CAGRLQGSKNIQYF. CDR3 in DNA: TGTGCCGGCAGATTACAGGGCTCCAAAAACATTCAGTACTTC.

This clonotype was recorded a few times. This chain links TRBV5-1 with TRBJ2-1; a possible D gene is TRBD2 (6 bases). Trimming left V 3 bases short and J 8 bases short, with 9 bases between. CDR1 is SGHRS and CDR2 is YFSETQ in the germline V gene. The CDR3 has 12 residues. The CDR3, as DNA: TGCGCCAGCAGCTGGGGAGGCGATGAGCAGTTCTTC. This encodes CASSWGGDEQFF.

This clonotype was counted many times. J is TRBJ2-7 and V is TRBV7-2; D might be TRBD1 or TRBD2, each matching 5 bases. This CDR3 is 14 amino acids long. Between the trimmed V and J ends, which lost 2 bases and 2 bases, there was a span of 10 bases. From germline, CDR1 is SGHTA and CDR2 FQGNSA. CDR3 protein: CASSLTGDPYEQYF. The DNA of the CDR3 is TGTGCCAGCAGCTTAACCGGGGACCCCTACGAGCAGTACTTC.

This chain uses TRBV5-6 with TRBJ2-3; 11 bases agree with TRBD2. J gave up 1 base and V 0 bases, and 10 bases lay outside the gene matches. Germline lookup yields CDR1 SGHDT and CDR2 YYEEEE. This CDR3 comprises 19 residues. As DNA, the CDR3 is TGTGCCAGCAGCTTGGCAACTAGCGGGGGCTTCTACCGCACAGATACGCAGTATTTT. Its protein product is CASSLATSGGFYRTDTQYF.